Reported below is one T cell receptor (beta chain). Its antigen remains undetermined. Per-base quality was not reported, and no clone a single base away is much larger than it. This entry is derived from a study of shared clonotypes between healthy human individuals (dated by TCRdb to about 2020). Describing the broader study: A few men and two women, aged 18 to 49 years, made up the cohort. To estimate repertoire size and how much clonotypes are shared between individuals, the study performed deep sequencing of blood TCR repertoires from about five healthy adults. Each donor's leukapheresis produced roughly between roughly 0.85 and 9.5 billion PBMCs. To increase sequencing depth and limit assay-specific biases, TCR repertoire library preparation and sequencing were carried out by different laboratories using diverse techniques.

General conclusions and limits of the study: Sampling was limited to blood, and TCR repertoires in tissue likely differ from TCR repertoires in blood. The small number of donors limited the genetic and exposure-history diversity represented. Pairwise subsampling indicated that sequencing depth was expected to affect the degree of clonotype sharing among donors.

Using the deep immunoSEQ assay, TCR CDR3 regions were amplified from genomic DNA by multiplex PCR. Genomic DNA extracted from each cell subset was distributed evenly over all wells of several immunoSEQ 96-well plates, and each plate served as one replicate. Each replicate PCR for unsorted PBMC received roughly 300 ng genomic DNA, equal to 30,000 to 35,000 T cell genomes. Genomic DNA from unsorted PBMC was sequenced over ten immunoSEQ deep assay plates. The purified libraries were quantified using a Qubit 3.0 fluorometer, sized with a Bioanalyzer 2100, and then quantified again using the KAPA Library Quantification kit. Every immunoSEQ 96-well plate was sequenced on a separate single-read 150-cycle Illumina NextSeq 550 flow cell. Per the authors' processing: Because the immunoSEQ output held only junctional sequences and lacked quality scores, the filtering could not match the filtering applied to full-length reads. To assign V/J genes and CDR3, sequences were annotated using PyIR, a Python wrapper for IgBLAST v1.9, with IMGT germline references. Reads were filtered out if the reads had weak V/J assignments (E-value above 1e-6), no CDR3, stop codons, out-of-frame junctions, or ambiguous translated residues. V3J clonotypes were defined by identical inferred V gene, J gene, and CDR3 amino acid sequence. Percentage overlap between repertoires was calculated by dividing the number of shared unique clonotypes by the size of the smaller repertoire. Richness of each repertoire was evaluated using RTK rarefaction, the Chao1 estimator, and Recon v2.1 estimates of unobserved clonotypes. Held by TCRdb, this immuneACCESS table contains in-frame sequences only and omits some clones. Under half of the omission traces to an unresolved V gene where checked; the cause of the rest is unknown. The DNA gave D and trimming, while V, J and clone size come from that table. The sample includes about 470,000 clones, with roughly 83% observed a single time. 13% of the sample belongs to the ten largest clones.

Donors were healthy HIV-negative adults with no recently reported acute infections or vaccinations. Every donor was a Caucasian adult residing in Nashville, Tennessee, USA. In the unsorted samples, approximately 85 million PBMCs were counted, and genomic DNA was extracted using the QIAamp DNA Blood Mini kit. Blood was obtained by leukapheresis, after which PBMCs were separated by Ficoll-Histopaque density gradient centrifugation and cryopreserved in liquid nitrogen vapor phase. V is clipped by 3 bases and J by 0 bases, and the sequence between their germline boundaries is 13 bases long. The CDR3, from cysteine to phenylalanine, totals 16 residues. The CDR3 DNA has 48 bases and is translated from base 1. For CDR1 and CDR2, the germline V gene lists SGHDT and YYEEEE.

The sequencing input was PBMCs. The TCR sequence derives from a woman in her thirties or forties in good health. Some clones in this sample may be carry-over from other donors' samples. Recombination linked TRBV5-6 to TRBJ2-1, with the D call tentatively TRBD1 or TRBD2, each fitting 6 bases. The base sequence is TGTGCCAGCAGCTCGTTAGCGGACAGCTCCTACAATGAGCAGTTCTTC. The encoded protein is CASSSLADSSYNEQFF.